This TCR beta chain is from a study of cytomegalovirus exposure and HLA in healthy donors. Trimming shortened V by 3 bases and J by 8 bases, and 14 bases separated the two germline ends. CDR1 and CDR2 (germline): SGHTA, FQGTGA. The CDR3 extends over 14 amino acids. Use of 60 Vbeta and 13 Jbeta primers characterized the PCR. Method: immunoSEQ multiplex PCR; TCRdb's copy keeps in-frame clones and lacks some. The repertoire holds 100,000 or so clones, with under 80% as singletons. The V and J genes are TRBV7-3 and TRBJ2-1; TRBD2 might be the D (5 bases). Sequenced sample: PBMCs. The sequence derives from a woman aged 50 to 60 in good health and CMV-seropositive. The CDR3 loop is CASSFEGLEDEQFF. CDR3 coding DNA: TGTGCCAGCAGCTTTGAAGGACTGGAGGATGAGCAGTTCTTC. The variable domain in full, with the rest retrieved from reference TRBV7-3 and TRBJ2-1, is GAGVSQTPSNKVTEKGKYVELRCDPISGHTALYWYRQSLGQGPEFLIYFQGTGAADDSGLPNDRFFAVRPEGSVSTLKIQRTERGDSAVYLCASSFEGLEDEQFFGPGTRLTVL.